This is a list of T cell receptor beta chains from one sample in a study of technical replicates of blood from a few donors. Produced via immunoSEQ multiplex PCR; TCRdb's table is partial and in-frame only. The sample gives 83,000 or so clones, roughly nine tenths of which show up once; around 0.25% is in the top ten. The sequenced material came from T cells isolated from PBMCs. Every receptor here comes from a human donor in good health. Both conserved end residues are part of each CDR3. A D gene is named only where the DNA matches it firmly. Clone sizes are given selectively: once, few, many, or a class where the clone is expanded.

TRBV25-1	NA	TRBD2	TRBJ2-1	CASSRPGLAGLSEQFF	TGTGCCAGCAGCAGACCGGGACTAGCGGGATTGAGTGAGCAGTTCTTC
TRBV5-1	NA	NA	TRBJ2-7	CASSLALTDYEQYF	TGCGCCAGCAGCTTGGCCTTGACAGACTACGAGCAGTACTTC
TRBV11-2	NA	NA	TRBJ2-6	CASSLYSGALSSGANVLTF	TGTGCCAGCAGCTTATATTCGGGAGCCCTCTCCTCTGGGGCCAACGTCCTGACTTTC
TRBV6-1	NA	TRBD1	TRBJ2-7	CASSGRDRDIYEQYF	TGTGCCAGCAGTGGCCGGGACAGGGATATCTACGAGCAGTACTTC
TRBV21-1	NA	NA	TRBJ2-2	CASSKVGTSGSLTGELFF	TGTGCCAGCAGCAAAGTGGGGACTAGCGGGAGTTTAACCGGGGAGCTGTTTTTT
TRBV11-2	NA	TRBD2	TRBJ2-5	CASSSQGLEARETQYF	TGTGCCAGCAGCTCCCAGGGACTAGAGGCCCGGGAGACCCAGTACTTC
TRBV28	few	TRBD1	TRBJ2-7	CASRQGVPSYEQYF	TGTGCCAGCAGACAGGGGGTTCCCTCCTACGAGCAGTACTTC
TRBV4-1	NA	TRBD2	TRBJ2-6	CASSQDPLLAGVSSGANVLTF	TGCGCCAGCAGCCAAGATCCGCTACTGGCGGGAGTGAGCTCTGGGGCCAACGTCCTGACTTTC
TRBV7-3	NA	TRBD1	TRBJ1-2	CASSLYDRGLANYGYTF	TGTGCCAGCAGCTTATACGACAGGGGCCTAGCTAACTATGGCTACACCTTC
TRBV29-1	NA	TRBD1	TRBJ1-1	CSGARGLNTEAFF	TGCAGCGGGGCCAGGGGGCTTAACACTGAAGCTTTCTTT
TRBV7-6	NA	TRBD2	TRBJ2-7	CASSRRRHGLAAGQEYEQYF	TGTGCCAGCAGCCGCCGGAGGCATGGACTAGCGGCTGGTCAGGAGTACGAGCAGTACTTC
TRBV10-3	NA	NA	TRBJ1-2	CAISSTYDYGYTF	TGTGCCATCAGTAGCACCTACGACTATGGCTACACCTTC
TRBV27	NA	NA	TRBJ1-1	CASSLGLNTEAFF	TGTGCCAGCAGTTTGGGCCTGAACACTGAAGCTTTCTTT
TRBV5-1	NA	NA	TRBJ1-2	CASSLGDFQGMINGYTF	TGCGCCAGCAGCTTGGGGGATTTTCAGGGAATGATTAATGGCTACACCTTC
TRBV11-1	NA	NA	TRBJ2-1	CASSLGGVSSYNEQFF	TGTGCCAGCAGCTTAGGCGGGGTGTCCTCCTACAATGAGCAGTTCTTC
TRBV7-3	NA	NA	TRBJ2-7	CASSLTAGAYEQYF	TGTGCCAGCAGCTTAACGGCAGGGGCCTACGAGCAGTACTTC
TRBV6-6	NA	TRBD2	TRBJ2-1	CASSSPPSGKDEQFF	TGTGCCAGCAGTTCCCCCCCTAGCGGGAAAGATGAGCAGTTCTTC
TRBV10-3	NA	NA	TRBJ2-2	CAISENRNTGELFF	TGTGCCATCAGTGAGAACAGGAACACCGGGGAGCTGTTTTTT
TRBV5-1	NA	TRBD1	TRBJ1-2	CASSLWDRGNGYTF	TGCGCCAGCAGCTTGTGGGACAGGGGGAACGGCTACACCTTC
TRBV10-3	NA	TRBD1	TRBJ2-5	CAISADRAQETQYF	TGTGCCATCAGCGCGGACAGGGCCCAAGAGACCCAGTACTTC
TRBV28	NA	NA	TRBJ1-2	CASSQMGGPGGYTF	TGTGCCAGCAGCCAAATGGGAGGTCCGGGGGGCTACACCTTC
TRBV7-2	once	TRBD1	TRBJ1-5	CASSLEHRGSYSNQPQHF	TGTGCCAGCAGCTTAGAACACAGGGGTTCTTATAGCAATCAGCCCCAGCATTTT
TRBV6-5	NA	NA	TRBJ1-6	CASSYGVAYSPLHF	TGTGCCAGCAGTTACGGAGTGGCGTATTCACCCCTCCACTTT
TRBV13	NA	TRBD2	TRBJ2-7	CASSSIAGGPFDEQYF	TGTGCCAGCAGCTCTATAGCGGGGGGGCCGTTTGACGAGCAGTACTTC
TRBV28	NA	TRBD2	TRBJ2-3	CASSRTGLATDTQYF	TGTGCCAGCAGTCGGACGGGACTAGCCACAGATACGCAGTATTTT
TRBV19	NA	NA	TRBJ2-7	CASQNRGSYEQYF	TGTGCCAGCCAAAACCGGGGCTCCTACGAGCAGTACTTC
TRBV2	NA	NA	TRBJ2-7	CASSEVAGYEQYF	TGTGCCAGCAGTGAGGTGGCGGGCTACGAGCAGTACTTC
TRBV5-6	NA	TRBD1	TRBJ1-5	CASSWGRGARQPQHF	TGTGCCAGCAGTTGGGGCAGGGGGGCTCGGCAGCCCCAGCATTTT
TRBV27	NA	NA	TRBJ1-5	CASSLHPGHENQPQHF	TGTGCCAGCAGTTTACACCCGGGACACGAGAATCAGCCCCAGCATTTT
TRBV13	NA	NA	TRBJ2-7	CASSLGRSEDEQYF	TGTGCCAGCAGCTTAGGTCGGTCTGAGGACGAGCAGTACTTC
TRBV11-2	NA	NA	TRBJ2-1	CASHFGGASYNEQFF	TGTGCCAGCCATTTTGGCGGGGCTTCCTACAATGAGCAGTTCTTC
TRBV2	few	TRBD2	TRBJ2-7	CASSPGTSGALYF	TGTGCCAGCAGTCCCGGGACTAGCGGGGCCTTGTACTTC
TRBV30	NA	NA	TRBJ2-4	CAWSPRVGGQAKNIQYF	TGTGCCTGGAGTCCCAGGGTAGGGGGACAAGCCAAAAACATTCAGTACTTC
TRBV6-1	NA	NA	TRBJ1-1	CASSATEIKAFF	TGTGCCAGCAGTGCGACAGAGATTAAAGCTTTCTTT
TRBV7-9	NA	NA	TRBJ1-1	CASSLEGDTAAFF	TGTGCCAGCAGCTTAGAAGGGGACACGGCGGCTTTCTTT
TRBV7-8	NA	TRBD1	TRBJ1-4	CASSLNALTTGNEKLFF	TGTGCCAGCAGCTTAAATGCCCTGACGACAGGGAATGAAAAACTGTTTTTT
TRBV6-6	NA	TRBD2	TRBJ2-5	CASSYSGNLQETQYF	TGTGCCAGCAGTTACAGCGGGAACCTCCAAGAGACCCAGTACTTC
TRBV11-2	once	TRBD1	TRBJ1-3	CASSLGGAGGSGNTIYF	TGTGCCAGCAGCTTAGGCGGGGCAGGGGGCTCTGGAAACACCATATATTTT
TRBV2	once	NA	TRBJ2-2	CASLRTANTGELFF	TGTGCCAGCCTACGGACAGCAAACACCGGGGAGCTGTTTTTT
TRBV18	NA	NA	TRBJ2-3	CASSLMSVTDTQYF	TGTGCCAGCTCCCTCATGTCGGTCACAGATACGCAGTATTTT
TRBV5-1	NA	NA	TRBJ2-1	CASSLSPAGQYNEQFF	TGCGCCAGCAGCTTGAGTCCAGCGGGCCAATACAATGAGCAGTTCTTC
TRBV5-1	NA	NA	TRBJ2-7	CASSATTLEEQYF	TGCGCCAGCAGCGCCACCACCCTTGAGGAGCAGTACTTC
TRBV5-1	NA	NA	TRBJ1-4	CASSLDRTRGTNEKLFF	TGCGCCAGCAGCTTGGATAGGACAAGAGGAACTAATGAAAAACTGTTTTTT
TRBV19	once	TRBD2	TRBJ2-5	CASSMTSGSSGETQYF	TGTGCCAGTAGTATGACTAGCGGGAGCAGTGGGGAGACCCAGTACTTC
TRBV7-9	NA	NA	TRBJ1-5	CASSSWPGGQPQHF	TGTGCCAGCAGCTCCTGGCCGGGTGGTCAGCCCCAGCATTTT